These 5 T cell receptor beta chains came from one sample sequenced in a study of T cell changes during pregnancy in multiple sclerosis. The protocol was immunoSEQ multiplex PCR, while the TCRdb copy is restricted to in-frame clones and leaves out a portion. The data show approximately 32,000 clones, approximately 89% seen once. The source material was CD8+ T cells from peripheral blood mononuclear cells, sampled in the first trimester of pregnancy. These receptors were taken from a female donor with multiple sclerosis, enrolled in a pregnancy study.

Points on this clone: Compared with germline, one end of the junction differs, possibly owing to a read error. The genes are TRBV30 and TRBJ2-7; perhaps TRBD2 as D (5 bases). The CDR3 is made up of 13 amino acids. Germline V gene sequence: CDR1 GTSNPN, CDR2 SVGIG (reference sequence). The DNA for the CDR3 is TGTGCCTGGAGTCTCCGGACGGGAAACGAGCGGTACTTC. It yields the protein CAWSLRTGNERYF.

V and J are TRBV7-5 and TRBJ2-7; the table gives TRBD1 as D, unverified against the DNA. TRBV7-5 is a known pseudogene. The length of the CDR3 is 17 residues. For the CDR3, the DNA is TGTGTCAGAAGCTTGAGGGACAAACTATTCAGCTCCTACGAGCAGTACTTC. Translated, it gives CVRSLRDKLFSSYEQYF.

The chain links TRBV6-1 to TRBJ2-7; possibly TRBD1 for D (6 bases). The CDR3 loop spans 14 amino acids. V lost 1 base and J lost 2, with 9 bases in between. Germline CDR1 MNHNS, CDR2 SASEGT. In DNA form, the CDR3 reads TGTGCCAGCAGTGAAGTACAGGGTACCTACGAGCAGTACTTC. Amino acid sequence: CASSEVQGTYEQYF.

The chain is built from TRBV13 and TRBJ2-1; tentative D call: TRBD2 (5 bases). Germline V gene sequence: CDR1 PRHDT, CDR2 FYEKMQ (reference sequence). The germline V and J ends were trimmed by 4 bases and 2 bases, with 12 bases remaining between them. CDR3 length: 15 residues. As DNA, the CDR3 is TGTGCCAGCAGCTCCGAGGGCCCAGCCTACAATGAGCAGTTCTTC. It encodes CASSSEGPAYNEQFF. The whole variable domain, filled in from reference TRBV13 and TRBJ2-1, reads AAGVIQSPRHLIKEKRETATLKCYPIPRHDTVYWYQQGPGQDPQFLISFYEKMQSDKGSIPDRFSAQQFSDYHSELNMSSLELGDSALYFCASSSEGPAYNEQFFGPGTRLTVL.

Here the CDR3 reads CASSLEPASGRTDTQYF. The CDR3 bases are TGTGCCAGCAGCTTAGAACCGGCTAGCGGGAGGACAGATACGCAGTATTTT. This chain connects TRBV7-9 to TRBJ2-3; TRBD2 matches 11 bases. CDR3 length: 17 amino acids. Looked up from germline, CDR1 is SEHNR and CDR2 is FQNEAQ (reference sequence). J was trimmed by 3 bases and V by 1 base; bases with no gene match: 6. Full variable domain (outside the CDR3, taken from reference TRBV7-9 and TRBJ2-3): DTGVSQNPRHKITKRGQNVTFRCDPISEHNRLYWYRQTLGQGPEFLTYFQNEAQLEKSRLLSDRFSAERPKGSFSTLEIQRTEQGDSAMYLCASSLEPASGRTDTQYFGPGTRLTVL.